This note documents a single T cell receptor beta chain sequence. These data belong to a study of blood T cell repertoires in COVID-19. In the study overall: PBMCs, B-cell-depleted T cells, or T cells were the source of the cDNA or gDNA that made up the material.

Seattle cases were enrolled at active infection and followed longitudinally. Germline CDR1 and CDR2: LGHDT and YNNKEL (reference sequence). The CDR3 runs 16 residues. The V and J ends lost 2 bases and 9 bases, in that order; junction bases with no gene match: 10. Method: immunoSEQ multiplex PCR; TCRdb's copy keeps in-frame clones and lacks some. Among some 240,000 clones listed, around 90% were seen once. The sequencing sample was made of peripheral blood. This chain uses TRBV3-1 (or the pseudogene TRBV3-2) with TRBJ1-6, with 7 bases identical to TRBD1. The clonotype comes from a woman aged 60-75 years with COVID-19, enrolled during active disease. CDR3 protein: CASSQIPQGNGSPLHF. The CDR3 DNA is TGTGCCAGCAGCCAAATACCACAGGGGAATGGTTCACCCCTCCACTTT.